This TCR beta chain came from a study of blood T cell repertoires in COVID-19. Study summary: Material from acute and convalescent COVID-19 was sourced from the United States, Italy and Spain.

Original processing methods: Nucleated cell number was recorded as an estimate derived from reference gene primer amplification. Data came from immunoSEQ multiplex PCR; TCRdb stores just in-frame clones and leaves some out. The V and J calls and clone size are taken from that table; D and trimming were inferred from the DNA. The profile shows about 440,000 clones, approximately 90% of them singletons. Germline CDR1 reads DFQATT; CDR2 reads SNEGSKA (reference sequence). This CDR3 spans 15 amino acids. The junction had 12 bases not matched to a gene; V was cut back by 6 bases and J by 6 bases. The V call is TRBV20-1, the J call TRBJ2-1; 9 positions match TRBD2. The receptor was derived from a woman in her twenties or thirties with acute or convalescent COVID-19. The sample consisted of peripheral blood. The CDR3 bases are TGCAGTGCCAGTCCCACTAGCGGGCTCCGCAATGAGCAGTTCTTC. Amino acid sequence: CSASPTSGLRNEQFF.